Listed below are T cell receptor beta chains from one sample, sequenced in a study of control samples from healthy donors and cancer patients. Repertoires were generated with immunoSEQ multiplex PCR, while TCRdb's copy carries only in-frame clones and drops some. This table has over 150,000 clones, 80% to 95% appearing once. Sequenced: blood. The receptors derive from a man aged 18 to 29 in good health. The conserved cysteine and the conserved F or W are not part of the CDR3 here.

AWRPGRDRFH,TRBV30
ASSPRAQETQY,TRBV19
ASSPAQLTSGANVLT,TRBV18
ASSLAGLAGRTSTDTQY,TRBV5-1
ASQGSGELF,TRBV27
ASSPNSPGIQY,TRBV18
ASSGRGISEKLF,TRBV6-5
AWSPAGSGANVLT,TRBV30
ASSLEGQNTGELF,TRBV5-1
SASSLQGGYEQY,TRBV20-1
ATSDSGTGTYEQY,TRBV24-1
ASSLVGRSYNEQF,TRBV5-1
ASGRGTEAF,TRBV2
ASSRPGLAGTDTQY,TRBV13
ASSEARVNRGQQAF,TRBV6-1
ASSLSGTGGTDTQY,TRBV5-4
ATSDRQYTEAF,TRBV24-1
ASSLVINTGELF,TRBV5-1
ASSSGGWSEQF,TRBV6-5
AISESTGDGYT,TRBV10-3
AWRTGASYEAF,TRBV30
SVGSNEQF,TRBV29-1
STWDPQH,TRBV20-1
SAPRDGIYNEQF,TRBV29-1
ASSPTTDTQY,TRBV18
SASSVETNYGYT,TRBV20-1
ASSLASGGSYEQY,TRBV19
ASKSRRDLFYEQY,TRBV6-4